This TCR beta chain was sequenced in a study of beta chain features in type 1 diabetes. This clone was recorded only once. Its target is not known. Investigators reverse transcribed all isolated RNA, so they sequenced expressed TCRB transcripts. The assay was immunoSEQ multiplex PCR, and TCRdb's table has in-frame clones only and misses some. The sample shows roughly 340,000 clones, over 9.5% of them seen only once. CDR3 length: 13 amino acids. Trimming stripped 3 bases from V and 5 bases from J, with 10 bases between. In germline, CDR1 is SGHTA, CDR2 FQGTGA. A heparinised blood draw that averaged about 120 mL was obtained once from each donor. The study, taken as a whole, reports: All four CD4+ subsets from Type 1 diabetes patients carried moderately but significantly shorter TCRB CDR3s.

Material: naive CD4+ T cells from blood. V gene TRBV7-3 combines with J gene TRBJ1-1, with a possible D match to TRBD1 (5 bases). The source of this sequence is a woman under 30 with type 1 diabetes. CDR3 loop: CASSLGGRTEAFF. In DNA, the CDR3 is TGTGCCAGCAGCTTGGGGGGGAGGACTGAAGCTTTCTTT.